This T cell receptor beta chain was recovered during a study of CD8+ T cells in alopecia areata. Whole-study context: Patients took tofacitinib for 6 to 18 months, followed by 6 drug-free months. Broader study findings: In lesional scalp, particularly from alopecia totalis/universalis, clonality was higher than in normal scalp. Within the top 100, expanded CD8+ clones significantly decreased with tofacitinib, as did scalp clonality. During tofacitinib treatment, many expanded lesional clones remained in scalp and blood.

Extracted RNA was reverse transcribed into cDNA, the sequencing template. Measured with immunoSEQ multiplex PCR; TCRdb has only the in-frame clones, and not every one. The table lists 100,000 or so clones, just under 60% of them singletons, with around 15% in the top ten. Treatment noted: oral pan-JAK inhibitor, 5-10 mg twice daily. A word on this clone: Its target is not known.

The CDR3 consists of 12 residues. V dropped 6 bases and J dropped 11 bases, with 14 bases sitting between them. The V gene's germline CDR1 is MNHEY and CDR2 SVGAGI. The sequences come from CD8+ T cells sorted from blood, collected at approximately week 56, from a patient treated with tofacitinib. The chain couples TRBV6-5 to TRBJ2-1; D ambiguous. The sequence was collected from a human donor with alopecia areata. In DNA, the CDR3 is TGTGCCAGCAGGTTGGGCGTCGGCAAGCAGTTCTTC. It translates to CASRLGVGKQFF.